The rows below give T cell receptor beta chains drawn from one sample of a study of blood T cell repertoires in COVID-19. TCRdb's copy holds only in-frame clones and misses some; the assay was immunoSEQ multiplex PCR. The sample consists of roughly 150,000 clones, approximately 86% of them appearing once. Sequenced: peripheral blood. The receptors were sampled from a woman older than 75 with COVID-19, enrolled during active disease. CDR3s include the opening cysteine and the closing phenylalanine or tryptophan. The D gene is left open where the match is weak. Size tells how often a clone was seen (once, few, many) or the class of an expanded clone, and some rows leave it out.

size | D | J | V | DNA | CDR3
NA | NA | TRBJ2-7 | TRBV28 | TGTGCCAGCACCGTAGGGGGGGAGTCCTACGAGCAGTACTTC | CASTVGGESYEQYF
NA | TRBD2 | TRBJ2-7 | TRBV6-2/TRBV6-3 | TGTGCCAGCAGTTACGGGGGTAGCGGGCAGTCCTACGAGCAGTACTTC | CASSYGGSGQSYEQYF
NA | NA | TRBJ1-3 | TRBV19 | TGTGCCAGTAGGTTCGTCGGGGGGAACACCATATATTTT | CASRFVGGNTIYF
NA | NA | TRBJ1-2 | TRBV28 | TGTGCCAGCACAATGGTTGACGGGAGGGGGGTCTTCGGCTACACCTTC | CASTMVDGRGVFGYTF
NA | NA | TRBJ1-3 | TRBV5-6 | TGTGCCGTAGGAAGGGGTTTTGGAAACACCATATATTTT | CAVGRGFGNTIYF
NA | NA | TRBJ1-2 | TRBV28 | TGTGCCAGCAGTTTATTTGTCGGGGGCTACACCTTC | CASSLFVGGYTF
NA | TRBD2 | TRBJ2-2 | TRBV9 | TGTGCCAGCAGCGCCCGCCTGCGGGCTAGCGGGAGGGCCCCGGGCACCGGGGAGCTGTTTTTT | CASSARLRASGRAPGTGELFF
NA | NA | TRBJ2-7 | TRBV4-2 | TGTGCCAGCAGCCAAGATCTTTACTCCTACGAGCAGTACTTC | CASSQDLYSYEQYF
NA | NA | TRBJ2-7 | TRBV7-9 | TGTGCCAGCAGCTTCGCAGGGTCGGACGAGCAGTACTTC | CASSFAGSDEQYF
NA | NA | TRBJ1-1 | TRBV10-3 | TGTGCCATCAGAACAGGGTATGAAGCTTTCTTT | CAIRTGYEAFF
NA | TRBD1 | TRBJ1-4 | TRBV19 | TGTGCCAGTAGAACCGGGACAGGCAATGAAAAACTGTTTTTT | CASRTGTGNEKLFF
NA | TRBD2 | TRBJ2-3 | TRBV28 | TGTGCCAGCAGTTCACACCTAGCGGGAGCCCTATGGGATACGCAGTATTTT | CASSSHLAGALWDTQYF
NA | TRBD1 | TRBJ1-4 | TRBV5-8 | TGTGCCAGCAGCTACAGGGGGATGGGTGAAAAACTGTTTTTT | CASSYRGMGEKLFF
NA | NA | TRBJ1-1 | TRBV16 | TGTGCCAGCAGCCAAAATGAGGGTAGCACTGAAGCTTTCTTT | CASSQNEGSTEAFF
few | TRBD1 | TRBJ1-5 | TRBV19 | TGTGCCAGTAGTATATCCCGACAGGGAGGTCAGCCCCAGCATTTT | CASSISRQGGQPQHF
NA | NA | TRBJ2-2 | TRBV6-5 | TGTGCCAGCAGTAACGTGAGAGGCACCGGGGAGCTGTTTTTT | CASSNVRGTGELFF
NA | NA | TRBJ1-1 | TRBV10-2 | TGCGCCAGCAGTGAGTCGCCGAGGACTGAAGCTTTCTTT | CASSESPRTEAFF
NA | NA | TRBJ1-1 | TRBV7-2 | TGTGCCAGCAGCCGCCGGGGGGGAACTGAAGCTTTCTTT | CASSRRGGTEAFF
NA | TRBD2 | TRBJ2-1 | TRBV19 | TGTGCCAGTAGTATACTAGCGGGAGGTGAGCAGTTCTTC | CASSILAGGEQFF
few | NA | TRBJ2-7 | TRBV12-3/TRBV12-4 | TGTGCCAGCAGTCCCAATAGCGGCTACGAGCAGTACTTC | CASSPNSGYEQYF
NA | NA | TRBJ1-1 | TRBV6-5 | TGTGCCAGCGGCAGTCACCCGAACACTGAAGCTTTCTTT | CASGSHPNTEAFF
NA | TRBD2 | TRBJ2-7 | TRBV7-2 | TGTGCCAGCAGCCTGGGACTAGCGGGAGCCGCCTACGAGCAGTACTTC | CASSLGLAGAAYEQYF
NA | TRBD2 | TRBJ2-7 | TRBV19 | TGTGCCACTTCAATAAGGGGAGGGAATACCTACGAGCAGTACTTC | CATSIRGGNTYEQYF
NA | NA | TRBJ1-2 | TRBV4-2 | TGTGCCAGCAGCCAAGATCGGATACAGGGTGTGAGCTACACCTTC | CASSQDRIQGVSYTF
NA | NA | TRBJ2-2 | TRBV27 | TGTGCCAGCAGTTCTAGCACCGGGGAGCTGTTTTTT | CASSSSTGELFF
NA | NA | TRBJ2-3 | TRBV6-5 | TGTGCCAGCAGGGGGGCTAGCACAGATACGCAGTATTTT | CASRGASTDTQYF
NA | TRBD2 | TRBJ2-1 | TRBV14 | TGTGCCAGCAGCCAAGCTAGCGGGAGCTCCTACAATGAGCAGTTCTTC | CASSQASGSSYNEQFF
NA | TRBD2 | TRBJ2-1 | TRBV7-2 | TGTGCCAGCAGCTCCAGGACTAGCGGGAACAATGAGCAGTTCTTC | CASSSRTSGNNEQFF
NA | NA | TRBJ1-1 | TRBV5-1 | TGCGCCAGCAGCCCGATAGGGGGGGTGTCGTACACTGAAGCTTTCTTT | CASSPIGGVSYTEAFF